This passage covers 7 T cell receptor beta chains from one sample sequenced in a study of blood T cells in healthy people across ages. Primed by a sample-barcoded 5' primer and a J-beta primer mix, a second PCR proceeded for about 6 to 11 cycles. Using its own MiXCR run on the 5' RACE reads, TCRdb lists one record per CDR3 protein. The sample yields over a million distinct CDR3 sequences, approximately 42% seen once. Sequencing was performed on blood. The receptors originated from a young woman in good health.

The chain links TRBV7-2 to TRBJ2-7; D is unresolved. The CDR3 covers 15 residues. V dropped 5 bases and J dropped 0 bases, with 14 bases sitting between them. Germline V gene lookup returns CDR1 SGHTA and CDR2 FQGNSA. The DNA of the CDR3 is TGTGCCAGCAGCCGGATTGACGCCGCCTCCTACGAGCAGTACTTC. Translated: CASSRIDAASYEQYF.

This clonotype was detected a few times. The CDR3 nucleotides are TGCGCCAGCAGCCCCTTAGACAGGGACTACGAGCAGTACTTC. As protein: CASSPLDRDYEQYF. The V and J genes are TRBV5-1 and TRBJ2-7; 7 bases align to TRBD1. Germline trimming cut 4 bases from V and 3 bases from J; bases unmatched to any gene: 7. The CDR3 spans 14 residues. Germline CDR1 reads SGHRS; CDR2 reads YFSETQ. The whole variable domain, filled in from reference TRBV5-1 and TRBJ2-7, reads KAGVTQTPRYLIKTRGQQVTLSCSPISGHRSVSWYQQTPGQGLQFLFEYFSETQRNKGNFPGRFSGRQFSNSRSEMNVSTLELGDSALYLCASSPLDRDYEQYFGPGTRLTVT.

The J gene is TRBJ2-1, the V gene TRBV20-1; 9 bases align to TRBD1. This CDR3 region has 13 residues. Unmatched junction bases numbered 4, after V lost 3 bases and J lost 7 bases. Per the germline V gene, CDR1 is DFQATT and CDR2 is SNEGSKA (reference sequence). CDR3 sequence (DNA): TGCAGTGCTAGTGGACAGGGGAAGAATGAGCAGTTCTTC. Amino acid sequence: CSASGQGKNEQFF.

The V and J genes are TRBV10-3 and TRBJ2-5, with 10 bases matching TRBD2. The CDR3 loop spans 15 amino acids. Germline-derived CDR1 and CDR2 are ENHRY and SYGVKD. J was trimmed by 11 bases and V by 5 bases; bases with no gene match: 14. CDR3 sequence reads: CAISQAGGPVNEQYF. The DNA of the CDR3 is TGTGCCATCAGTCAAGCGGGAGGGCCGGTGAATGAGCAGTACTTC.

As regards this clonotype: An end of the junction does not agree with germline; a read error may underlie this. This chain links TRBV9 with TRBJ1-1; no reliable D call. The CDR3 sequence is 12 residues long. Germline loops: CDR1 SGDLS, CDR2 YYNGEE. The CDR3 DNA reads TGTGCCAGCAGCGTATCAAACACTGAAGCTTACTTT. Protein: CASSVSNTEAYF.

The genes are TRBV5-5 and TRBJ2-4, with D perhaps TRBD2 (5 bases). Germline assignment: CDR1 SGHKS and CDR2 YYEKEE (reference sequence). The V gene lost 4 bases and the J gene lost 13 bases, with 15 bases spanning the gap. CDR3 length equals 12 residues. DNA for the CDR3: TGTGCCAGCAGCGGACGAGGGAAGGAGCAGTACTTC. Amino acid sequence: CASSGRGKEQYF. The full variable domain, with the rest looked up from reference TRBV5-5 and TRBJ2-4, is DAGVTQSPTHLIKTRGQQVTLRCSPISGHKSVSWYQQVLGQGPQFIFQYYEKEERGRGNFPDRFSARQFPNYSSELNVNALLLGDSALYLCASSGRGKEQYFGAGTRLSVL.

The chain has TRBV9 and TRBJ2-1, with D hard to call. The CDR3 has 14 amino acids. Germline V lookup: CDR1 SGDLS, CDR2 YYNGEE. With 6 bases removed from V and 6 bases from J, the gap between germline ends came to 16 bases. DNA of the CDR3: TGTGCCAGCAACCTTGTACCTGTAACCAATGAGCAGTTCTTC. The encoded protein is CASNLVPVTNEQFF. Full variable domain (outside the CDR3, taken from reference TRBV9 and TRBJ2-1): DSGVTQTPKHLITATGQRVTLRCSPRSGDLSVYWYQQSLDQGLQFLIQYYNGEERAKGNILERFSAQQFPDLHSELNLSSLELGDSALYFCASNLVPVTNEQFFGPGTRLTVL.